This T cell receptor (beta chain) was identified in a study of CD8 T cells in ankylosing spondylitis (dated by TCRdb to about 2017). In the study overall: The study profiled T cell receptor beta repertoires in healthy donors and ankylosing spondylitis patients to find disease-linked TCR variants. Peripheral blood was sampled, and synovial fluid was additionally collected from ankylosing spondylitis patients. The full study cohort comprised roughly 24 ankylosing spondylitis patients and 85 to 120 healthy donors.

Based on the germline V gene, the CDR1 and CDR2 sequences are SQVTM and ANQGSEA. Relative to germline, V is 4 bases shorter and J is 8 bases shorter, with 17 bases between their ends. Reading from cysteine to phenylalanine, the CDR3 counts 13 amino acids. Only the CDR3 DNA is retained, 39 bases long and in frame from the first base. Notes on this clonotype: This receptor's antigen is unknown. No much larger clonotype is one base removed from it; base qualities were not supplied.

Study-level results and caveats: A TCR beta motif of about 8 highly homologous amino acid variants appeared characteristic of blood from ankylosing spondylitis patients. A CD8+ phenotype was shown by the disease-linked clones, which were found at relatively low frequencies in peripheral blood. Some motif variants were previously reported in synovial fluid and blood of reactive arthritis patients, suggesting common disease-initiation mechanisms. The disease-linked clones were reported as significantly enriched in matched synovial fluid samples from ankylosing spondylitis patients.

The run used an Illumina HiSeq 2500. Quantitative 5'-RACE with molecular barcodes was used to prepare TCR beta libraries. In the source study's methods: A new computational method based on a probabilistic model of VDJ rearrangement was used to identify disease-linked TCR variants. TCRdb trimmed public reads at Q25 via fastp, called clones via MiXCR and kept in-frame beta chains. Rows with one shared CDR3 protein collapse into an entry with the most common genes and DNA. TCRdb, not the authors, supplied the V and J calls. The sample table records approximately 260,000 distinct CDR3 sequences; 8.6% of these occur just once. Under 7.5% of the sample goes to the ten largest clones.

The receptor was isolated from a male donor with ankylosing spondylitis or in good health (not recorded which). The receptor chain draws on TRBV29-1 and TRBJ1-2; a weak D assignment points to TRBD1 (6 bases agree). Sequencing input: blood, either unsorted or a sorted T cell fraction (not recorded which). The CDR3 has the sequence CSVGGRGIGGYTF. Here is the DNA: TGCAGCGTTGGGGGTAGGGGGATTGGAGGCTACACCTTC.